One sample yielded the 30 T cell receptor beta chains listed below, sequenced in a study of T cell clones after liver transplantation. The assay was immunoSEQ multiplex PCR, and TCRdb's table has in-frame clones only and misses some. The sample lists about 120,000 clones; approximately 90% were seen once. The source material was CD4+ T cells from blood, sampled 12 months after liver transplant. Every receptor here comes from a human patient who received a liver transplant. These T cells may partly come from the graft donor.

This clone appeared once. In DNA, the CDR3 is TGTGCCTGGAGGGGTGTACCAGGGAACTATGGCTACACCTTC. This sequence encodes CAWRGVPGNYGYTF. The chain combines TRBV30 with TRBJ1-2, with D possibly TRBD1 on 5 matching bases. In germline, CDR1 is GTSNPN, CDR2 SVGIG (reference sequence). V was shortened by 3 bases and J by 2 bases, with 13 bases between the two germline ends. This CDR3 region has 14 residues.

The rearrangement joins TRBV28 to TRBJ2-7; D is tentatively TRBD1 or TRBD2 (5 bases each). CDR1 and CDR2 (germline): MDHEN, SYDVKM. This CDR3 has 15 residues. With 3 bases removed from V and 4 bases from J, the gap between germline ends came to 16 bases. In DNA form, the CDR3 reads TGTGCCAGCAGTTTTGTGAGGGGACGAGGGTACGAGCAGTACTTC. Amino acids: CASSFVRGRGYEQYF.

The chain couples TRBV2 to TRBJ2-2, with 15 bases fitting TRBD2. Per germline, CDR1 SNHLY and CDR2 FYNNEI. The CDR3 sequence is 15 residues long. With 6 bases clipped from V and 6 bases from J, the junction kept 2 bases outside the gene matches. CDR3 bases: TGTGCCAGCAGGGGGACTAGCGGGAGGTCCGGGGAGCTGTTTTTT. Translating it yields CASRGTSGRSGELFF.

The chain uses TRBV18 and TRBJ1-3; the match to TRBD1 covers 7 bases. The CDR3 has 18 residues. CDR1 and CDR2 (germline): KGHSH, LQKENI. V was clipped by 1 base and J by 0 bases; unmatched bases: 9. The CDR3 loop is CASSPREMGQLSGNTIYF. The CDR3 DNA reads as TGTGCCAGCTCACCACGGGAAATGGGACAGCTCTCTGGAAACACCATATATTTT.

The J gene is TRBJ2-1, the V gene TRBV6-1, with TRBD1 matching 9 bases. The CDR3 contains 15 residues. Germline values: CDR1 MNHNS, CDR2 SASEGT. Germline trimming cut 8 bases from V and 0 bases from J; bases unmatched to any gene: 5. Written as DNA, the CDR3 is TGTGCCAGCTGCCGGGACAGGGTCTCCTACAATGAGCAGTTCTTC. Its protein product is CASCRDRVSYNEQFF.

The rearrangement links TRBV25-1 to TRBJ2-5, with TRBD1 matching 7 bases. CDR1 is MGHDK, CDR2 SYGVNS, per germline. J lost 5 bases, V lost 5 bases, and 11 bases had no gene match. This CDR3 contains 15 residues. The CDR3 loop reads CASSRPGQFGETQYF. The CDR3 DNA reads TGTGCCAGCAGTCGCCCGGGACAGTTCGGGGAGACCCAGTACTTC.

J is TRBJ2-7 and V is TRBV19; 11 bases match TRBD1. The CDR3 consists of 14 residues. V was pared by 6 bases and J by 5 bases, with 6 bases of the junction left unmatched. Germline V gene sequence: CDR1 LNHDA, CDR2 SQIVND (reference sequence). The CDR3 spells CASRSRDRGNEQYF. In nucleotides, the CDR3 is TGTGCCAGTAGAAGCCGGGACAGGGGGAACGAGCAGTACTTC.

This chain joins TRBV6-1 and TRBJ2-1, with D unresolved. The V and J ends lost 2 bases and 7 bases respectively, with 9 bases between them. Germline V gene data show CDR1 as MNHNS and CDR2 as SASEGT. This CDR3 has 13 amino acids. The CDR3 sequence: CASSERLGNEQFF. The CDR3 DNA reads as TGTGCCAGCAGTGAAAGGCTAGGTAATGAGCAGTTCTTC.

About this clone itself: Other DNA sequences in the same sample also yield this CDR3. The chain links TRBV11-3 to TRBJ1-1, with D hard to call. Germline lookup yields CDR1 SGHNT and CDR2 YENEEA. This CDR3 is 13 amino acids long. V was cut by 1 base and J by 1 base, with 4 bases left in between. For the CDR3, the DNA is TGTGCCAGCAGCTTAGGGGGGAACACTGAAGCTTTCTTT. The encoded protein is CASSLGGNTEAFF.

Worth noting for this clone: The sample contains more than one DNA sequence encoding this CDR3. V gene TRBV9 combines with J gene TRBJ2-1; tentatively, D is TRBD1 or TRBD2 (6 bases each). The CDR3 runs to 15 residues. Germline-derived CDR1 and CDR2 are SGDLS and YYNGEE. V was cut by 0 bases and J by 4 bases, with 11 bases left in between. CDR3 bases: TGTGCCAGCAGCGTAGGGGGCGGGACATACAATGAGCAGTTCTTC. Translated: CASSVGGGTYNEQFF. The full variable domain, completed using reference TRBV9 and TRBJ2-1, is DSGVTQTPKHLITATGQRVTLRCSPRSGDLSVYWYQQSLDQGLQFLIQYYNGEERAKGNILERFSAQQFPDLHSELNLSSLELGDSALYFCASSVGGGTYNEQFFGPGTRLTVL.

The chain uses TRBV28 and TRBJ2-2, with 12 bases fitting TRBD2. The CDR3 length is 15 residues. V shed 6 bases and J 1 base; nucleotides not matched to a gene: 0. Germline V CDR1 and CDR2: MDHEN, SYDVKM. CDR3 bases: TGTGCCAGCAGGGGACTAGCGGGGAACACCGGGGAGCTGTTTTTT. Protein product: CASRGLAGNTGELFF. The complete variable domain, with remaining parts taken from reference TRBV28 and TRBJ2-2, reads DVKVTQSSRYLVKRTGEKVFLECVQDMDHENMFWYRQDPGLGLRLIYFSYDVKMKEKGDIPEGYSVSREKKERFSLILESASTNQTSMYLCASRGLAGNTGELFFGEGSRLTVL.

The chain couples TRBV11-3 to TRBJ2-2; D remains unclear. V was trimmed by 6 bases and J by 1 base, leaving 9 bases between them. There are 14 residues in the CDR3. Germline CDR1 reads SGHNT; CDR2 reads YENEEA. This chain's CDR3 is CASSRQLNTGELFF. The CDR3, as DNA: TGTGCCAGCAGTAGGCAGTTGAACACCGGGGAGCTGTTTTTT.

The chain is built from TRBV7-9 and TRBJ2-1; the match to TRBD2 covers 12 bases. With 5 bases clipped from V and 12 bases from J, the junction kept 5 bases outside the gene matches. This CDR3 spans 13 amino acids. CDR1 is SEHNR, CDR2 FQNEAQ, per germline (reference sequence). CDR3 sequence reads: CASSPTSGRMQFF. CDR3 DNA: TGTGCCAGCAGCCCGACTAGCGGGAGAATGCAGTTCTTC.

The chain is built from TRBV12-5 and TRBJ2-1; TRBD2 is a possible D gene (5 bases). Germline CDR1 reads LGHNT; CDR2 reads FRNRAP. The length of the CDR3 is 14 residues. V was cut by 1 base and J by 9 bases, with 13 bases left in between. The CDR3 nucleotides are TGTGCTAGTGGTTTGGGGACTCTTAGTACTGAGCAGTTCTTC. Translated: CASGLGTLSTEQFF.

The V gene is TRBV19, the J gene TRBJ1-2; weak D call: TRBD1 (5 bases). The CDR3 runs 15 residues. V lost 7 bases and J lost 7, with 22 bases in between. The V gene's germline CDR1 is LNHDA and CDR2 SQIVND (reference sequence). CDR3 region: CASTSGPGWASGYTF. CDR3 nucleotides: TGTGCCAGTACCTCGGGTCCAGGGTGGGCGAGTGGCTACACCTTC.

The chain employs TRBV27 and TRBJ2-5; TRBD2 agrees at 8 bases. Germline CDR1 MNHEY, CDR2 SMNVEV (reference sequence). The V segment lost 5 bases and the J segment 6 bases; nucleotides outside the gene matches: 14. The CDR3 is 16 residues long. The CDR3 DNA reads TGTGCCAGCAGTCCGCGTCGGACTAGCCCTTCCCAGACCCAGTACTTC. As protein: CASSPRRTSPSQTQYF.

The rearrangement joins TRBV7-9 to TRBJ1-3; D not certain. The CDR3 consists of 15 residues. CDR1 is SEHNR, CDR2 FQNEAQ, per germline (reference sequence). V was cut by 5 bases and J by 2 bases, with 13 bases left in between. CDR3 DNA: TGTGCCAGCAGCCAAACACGGAATCCTGGAAACACCATATATTTT. Amino acid sequence: CASSQTRNPGNTIYF.

The chain uses TRBV7-2 and TRBJ2-7; 7 bases are shared with TRBD1. This CDR3 is 14 amino acids long. Germline V gene data show CDR1 as SGHTA and CDR2 as FQGNSA. The V segment lost 6 bases and the J segment 0 bases; nucleotides outside the gene matches: 5. CDR3 nucleotide sequence: TGTGCCAGCAGGTTGAGGACAGGCTCCTACGAGCAGTACTTC. Translation gives CASRLRTGSYEQYF.

The gene calls are TRBV4-1 and TRBJ2-7; D is uncertain. V lost 2 bases and J 5 bases, leaving 13 bases between the germline ends. The CDR3 totals 14 residues. Germline-derived CDR1 and CDR2 are MGHRA and YSYEKL. As DNA, the CDR3 is TGCGCCAGCAGCCAACCCCTAGAGGCAGACGAGCAGTACTTC. This encodes CASSQPLEADEQYF.

The chain has TRBV18 and TRBJ2-2; no definite D call. Germline V gene data show CDR1 as KGHSH and CDR2 as LQKENI. Trimming removed 3 bases from V and 0 bases from J, with 11 bases in between. This CDR3 comprises 16 residues. CDR3 residues: CASSPPNGANTGELFF. CDR3 bases: TGTGCCAGCTCACCTCCTAATGGCGCGAACACCGGGGAGCTGTTTTTT.

The chain employs TRBV5-1 and TRBJ2-1; 13 bases line up with TRBD2. Looked up from germline, CDR1 is SGHRS and CDR2 is YFSETQ. V lost 4 bases to trimming and J lost 7 bases; unmatched junction nucleotides: 2. CDR3 size: 14 residues. The CDR3 reads CASSPGLAGNEQFF. CDR3 nucleotide sequence: TGCGCCAGCAGCCCGGGACTAGCGGGAAATGAGCAGTTCTTC.

The V call is TRBV11-3, the J call TRBJ2-3; TRBD2 matches 14 bases. The CDR3 is made up of 20 amino acids. With 7 bases clipped from V and 0 bases from J, the junction kept 15 bases outside the gene matches. Germline loops: CDR1 SGHNT, CDR2 YENEEA. The CDR3, as DNA: TGTGCCAGCACCAGGCCCCCTGGGACTAGCGGGAGCGCTAGCACAGATACGCAGTATTTT. It codes for CASTRPPGTSGSASTDTQYF.

The chain uses TRBV11-3 and TRBJ2-7; D unresolved. From germline, CDR1 is SGHNT and CDR2 YENEEA. V gave up 0 bases and J gave up 4 bases, with 4 bases separating them. This CDR3 is built from 12 residues. This chain's CDR3 is CASSLEDYEQYF. CDR3 nucleotide sequence: TGTGCCAGCAGCTTAGAAGATTACGAGCAGTACTTC.

The chain combines TRBV6-1 with TRBJ2-7, with 9 nucleotides matching TRBD2. Germline V gene sequence: CDR1 MNHNS, CDR2 SASEGT. The CDR3 sequence is 15 residues long. With 0 bases clipped from V and 2 bases from J, the junction kept 2 bases outside the gene matches. As DNA, the CDR3 is TGTGCCAGCAGTGAAGCGGCTAGCGGGACCTACGAGCAGTACTTC. Translated, it gives CASSEAASGTYEQYF.

The chain employs TRBV12-5 and TRBJ1-5, with 7 bases identical to TRBD1. The length of the CDR3 is 14 residues. Germline CDR1 LGHNT, CDR2 FRNRAP. With 5 bases clipped from V and 10 bases from J, the junction kept 11 bases outside the gene matches. The CDR3 protein is CASGTGQLPFPQHF. The CDR3 DNA is TGTGCTAGTGGTACGGGACAGCTACCTTTTCCCCAGCATTTT.

This sequence joins TRBV29-1 and TRBJ2-5; D remains unclear. The CDR3 has 12 residues. Germline V gene sequence: CDR1 SQVTM, CDR2 ANQGSEA. V was shortened by 8 bases and J by 3 bases, with 13 bases between the two germline ends. CDR3 protein: CSSLGFEETQYF. The CDR3 DNA follows: TGCAGCTCATTGGGATTTGAAGAGACCCAGTACTTC. Supplemented by reference TRBV29-1 and TRBJ2-5, the full variable domain reads SAVISQKPSRDICQRGTSLTIQCQVDSQVTMMFWYRQQPGQSLTLIATANQGSEATYESGFVIDKFPISRPNLTFSTLTVSNMSPEDSSIYLCSSLGFEETQYFGPGTRLLVL.

V and J are TRBV27 and TRBJ2-2, with 11 bases lining up with TRBD2. CDR1 MNHEY and CDR2 SMNVEV come from the germline V gene (reference sequence). V was clipped by 6 bases and J by 4 bases; unmatched bases: 7. This CDR3 has 16 amino acids. The CDR3, as DNA: TGTGCCAGCAGACGACTAGCGGGAACGCTCACCGGGGAGCTGTTTTTT. This translates into CASRRLAGTLTGELFF.

V is TRBV5-4 and J is TRBJ1-1; D possibly corresponds to TRBD1 (5 bases). The V gene lost 3 bases and the J gene lost 1 base, with 13 bases spanning the gap. The germline gives CDR1 SGHNT, CDR2 YYREEE (reference sequence). The CDR3 sequence is 15 residues long. The CDR3 bases are TGTGCCAGCAGCTCCGGACCAACAGGGAACACTGAAGCTTTCTTT. Protein: CASSSGPTGNTEAFF.

V gene TRBV11-2 combines with J gene TRBJ2-7, with TRBD2 matching 10 bases. Germline CDR1 SGHAT, CDR2 FQNNGV. V lost 5 bases, J lost 0 bases, and 10 bases stayed unmatched. CDR3 size: 17 residues. CDR3 loop: CASSGRLLAGSSYEQYF. The CDR3, as DNA: TGTGCCAGCAGCGGACGATTACTAGCGGGGAGCTCCTACGAGCAGTACTTC.

This chain links TRBV5-1 with TRBJ1-2; no firm D call. With 5 bases removed from V and 1 base from J, the gap between germline ends came to 6 bases. Germline V gene sequence: CDR1 SGHRS, CDR2 YFSETQ. This CDR3 has 12 amino acids. The CDR3 loop reads CASRDGNYGYTF. CDR3 in DNA: TGCGCCAGCAGAGACGGTAACTATGGCTACACCTTC.